A selection of T cell receptor beta chains follows, all from one sample in a study of response to subunit inactivated influenza vaccine. TCRdb itself ran the RT-PCR reads through MiXCR, one entry per CDR3 protein. The sample yields approximately 530,000 distinct CDR3 sequences, approximately 7.7% seen once. Sequenced material: PBMCs from blood, taken around 25 months after vaccination. All receptors derive from a man aged 50 to 69 who received an inactivated influenza vaccine. Each CDR3 is given with its conserved first and last residue. Each record gives: V gene, clone size, CDR3 protein. Only part of the rows carry a size: once, few, many, or a class if the clone is expanded.

>TRBV12-3/TRBV12-4|few
CASSFGQGPQETQYF
>TRBV7-9|many
CASSLETGHVEAFF
>TRBV7-6|few
CASSLATLSGKETQYF
>TRBV11-2|-
CASSLADSGNTIYF
>TRBV3-1|many
CASSQGTFASTDTQYF
>TRBV6-1|many
CASSEFQGTEAFF
>TRBV5-6|few
CASSSTYRLAGTYEQYF
>TRBV20-1|-
CSAPQQTGTVTYGYTF
>TRBV20-1|many
CSARDQGTGDYEQYF
>TRBV12-3/TRBV12-4|few
CASNQGHRPEAFF
>TRBV18|-
CASSPLLSDGYTF
>TRBV9|-
CASSVGQGGFYGYTF
>TRBV29-1|many
CSVERTSGGFYNEQFF
>TRBV6-1|-
CASSENWYITGELFF
>TRBV6-5|many
CASSYSRQGASGANVLTF
>TRBV10-3|-
CAISESTGGFYGYTF